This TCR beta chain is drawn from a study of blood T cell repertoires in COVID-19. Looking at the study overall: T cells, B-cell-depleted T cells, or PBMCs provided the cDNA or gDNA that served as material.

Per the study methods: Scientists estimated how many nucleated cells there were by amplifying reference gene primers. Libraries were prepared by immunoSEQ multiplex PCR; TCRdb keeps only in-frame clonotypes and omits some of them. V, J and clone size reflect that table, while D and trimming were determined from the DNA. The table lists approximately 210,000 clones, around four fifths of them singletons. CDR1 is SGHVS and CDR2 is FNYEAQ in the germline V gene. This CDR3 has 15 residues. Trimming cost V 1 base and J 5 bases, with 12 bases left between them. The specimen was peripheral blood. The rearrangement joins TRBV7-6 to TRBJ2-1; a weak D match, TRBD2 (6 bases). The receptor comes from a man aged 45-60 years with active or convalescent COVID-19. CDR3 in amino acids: CASSLEVLANNEQFF. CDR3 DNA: TGTGCCAGCAGCTTAGAGGTACTAGCAAACAATGAGCAGTTCTTC. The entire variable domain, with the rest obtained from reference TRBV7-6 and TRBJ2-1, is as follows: GAGVSQSPRYKVTKRGQDVALRCDPISGHVSLYWYRQALGQGPEFLTYFNYEAQQDKSGLPNDRFSAERPEGSISTLTIQRTEQRDSAMYRCASSLEVLANNEQFFGPGTRLTVL.